Shown below are 22 T cell receptor beta chains from a single sample sequenced in a study of read filtering for tumor transcriptome and immune sequencing. The library was built from 400 ng RNA with molecular barcoded adaptors for alpha/delta and beta/gamma chains. Via MiXCR, TCRdb re-called the reads, giving one row per CDR3 protein. In the table there are about 39,000 distinct CDR3 sequences, around 15% of which are singletons. Input material: a population of CD138-negative cells sorted from bone marrow. The receptor set was obtained from a donor at least 40 years old with multiple myeloma.

This clonotype has only a few counts. This chain connects TRBV2 to TRBJ2-1, with 12 bases fitting TRBD2. The CDR3 sequence is 13 residues long. The V gene end was trimmed by 7 bases and the J gene end by 9 bases; junction bases not matched to a gene: 4. Germline V gene sequence: CDR1 SNHLY, CDR2 FYNNEI. CDR3 protein: CASTLGLAGEQFF. The CDR3, as DNA: TGTGCCAGCACCCTGGGACTAGCGGGTGAGCAGTTCTTC. Supplemented by reference TRBV2 and TRBJ2-1, the full variable domain reads EPEVTQTPSHQVTQMGQEVILRCVPISNHLYFYWYRQILGQKVEFLVSFYNNEISEKSEIFDDQFSVERPDGSNFTLKIRSTKLEDSAMYFCASTLGLAGEQFFGPGTRLTVL.

This clonotype was found many times. CDR3 bases: TGTGCCAGCAGCTTAGCGAGGGCAGGGAAGGGAAACACCATATATTTT. Encoded protein: CASSLARAGKGNTIYF. The chain is built from TRBV7-6 and TRBJ1-3; maybe TRBD1 (5 bases). This CDR3 spans 16 amino acids. V was trimmed by 0 bases and J by 4 bases, leaving 13 bases between them. Germline values: CDR1 SGHVS, CDR2 FNYEAQ.

This clonotype occurred many times. The chain uses TRBV27 and TRBJ2-1, with D perhaps being TRBD1 or TRBD2 (6 bases each). Germline assignment: CDR1 MNHEY and CDR2 SMNVEV (reference sequence). V lost 5 bases and J 6 bases, leaving 17 bases between the germline ends. This CDR3 comprises 15 residues. The CDR3 bases are TGTGCCAGCAGTCTCTTGGATCCGGGGGCCAATGAGCAGTTCTTC. It encodes CASSLLDPGANEQFF.

This clonotype was detected many times. A much larger clone lies a single base off, so this may be a read error. J is TRBJ2-1 and V is TRBV11-2; no clear D. Germline loops: CDR1 SGHAT, CDR2 FQNNGV. The CDR3 extends over 12 amino acids. The CDR3 is CASSLSANGQFF. CDR3 sequence (DNA): TGTGCCAGCAGCTTATCTGCTAATGGGCAGTTCTTC.

This clonotype was counted many times. The CDR3 spells CASTQDGGNEKLFF. In DNA, the CDR3 is TGTGCCAGCACCCAAGATGGCGGTAATGAAAAACTGTTTTTT. This chain joins TRBV2 and TRBJ1-4; D gene ambiguous. The CDR3 sequence is 14 residues long. Trimming removed 7 bases from V and 4 bases from J, with 13 bases in between. The germline V gene has CDR1 SNHLY and CDR2 FYNNEI.

A few counts support this clonotype. The chain recombines TRBV5-1 with TRBJ2-3; D is unclear. Trimming shortened V by 2 bases and J by 0 bases, and 10 bases separated the two germline ends. This CDR3 region has 15 residues. Germline CDR1 is SGHRS and CDR2 is YFSETQ. CDR3 nucleotides: TGCGCCAGCAGCTTTGACTCACCTAGCACAGATACGCAGTATTTT. Its translation: CASSFDSPSTDTQYF.

This clonotype showed up many times. This sequence joins TRBV6-1 and TRBJ2-5; unclear D gene. Germline V CDR1 and CDR2: MNHNS, SASEGT. The CDR3 spans 12 residues. Trimming took 3 bases from V and 4 from J, leaving 6 bases between them. CDR3 sequence (DNA): TGTGCCAGCAGTGACTTAGGAGAGACCCAGTACTTC. This encodes CASSDLGETQYF.

To note about this clonotype: A clone one base away is much larger, so this may be a read error. The chain employs TRBV6-5 and TRBJ1-3; TRBD1 agrees at 8 bases. Per the germline V gene, CDR1 is MNHEY and CDR2 is SVGAGI. This CDR3 has 14 amino acids. This CDR3 reads CANSYSRQGNTIYF. CDR3 nucleotide sequence: TGTGCCAACAGTTACTCGAGACAGGGGAACACCATATATTTT.

With regard to this clonotype: A much larger clone lies a single base off, so this may be a read error. This chain uses TRBV28 with TRBJ2-1, with unresolved D. Trimming pared 3 bases from V and 6 bases from J, leaving 12 bases between. Per germline, CDR1 MDHEN and CDR2 SYDVKM. The CDR3 contains 14 residues. The CDR3 sequence: CASSFTVPINEQFF. For the CDR3, the DNA is TGTGCCAGCAGTTTTACAGTGCCGATCAATGAGCAGTTCTTC.

This clonotype was seen many times. The chain joins TRBV30 to TRBJ1-1; D remains unclear. The germline gives CDR1 GTSNPN, CDR2 SVGIG (reference sequence). The length of the CDR3 is 15 residues. The germline V and J ends were trimmed by 0 bases and 0 bases, with 11 bases remaining between them. CDR3 in DNA: TGTGCCTGGAGTGTTCAGCCTACAATGAACACTGAAGCTTTCTTT. This codes for CAWSVQPTMNTEAFF.

This clonotype occurred many times. The chain has TRBV20-1 and TRBJ1-1; no reliable D call. The CDR3 runs 10 residues. Looked up from germline, CDR1 is DFQATT and CDR2 is SNEGSKA (reference sequence). V was clipped by 6 bases and J by 7 bases, with 9 bases between them. The CDR3 DNA follows: TGCAGTGCCCGTCATGGTGAAGCTTTCTTT. Translated, it gives CSARHGEAFF.

Turning to this clonotype: A read error may be the cause here, since a much bigger clone is one base away. This CDR3 reads CASSTRTPQETQYF. CDR3 nucleotides: TGTGCCAGCAGTACCAGGACTCCGCAAGAGACCCAGTACTTC. The J gene is TRBJ2-5, the V gene TRBV5-5; D may be TRBD2 (5 bases). Germline lookup yields CDR1 SGHKS and CDR2 YYEKEE (reference sequence). V dropped 5 bases and J dropped 2 bases, with 13 bases sitting between them. The CDR3 contains 14 residues.

A few counts support this clonotype. The junction does not match germline at one end; this may be a read error. The chain links TRBV29-1 to TRBJ2-5; 7 nucleotides match TRBD1. Germline CDR1 is SQVTM and CDR2 is ANQGSEA. This CDR3 spans 14 amino acids. In DNA, the CDR3 is TGCAGCGCCTACCGGGACAGTGGACGAGAGGCCCAGTACTTC. Protein: CSAYRDSGREAQYF.

This clonotype came up many times. The junction differs from germline at one of its ends, possibly a read error. The chain employs TRBV7-9 and TRBJ2-1; 9 bases agree with TRBD2. The germline V gene has CDR1 SEHNR and CDR2 FQNEAQ (reference sequence). This CDR3 is built from 15 residues. The CDR3 spells CVSSRTSGQTDEQFF. The CDR3 DNA sequence: TGTGTCAGCAGCCGTACTAGCGGGCAGACCGATGAGCAGTTCTTC.

Concerning this clonotype: This may be a read error, as it is one base from a much larger clone. The chain uses TRBV12-3 or TRBV12-4 and TRBJ1-5; no definite D call. This CDR3 region has 14 residues. The CDR3 DNA is TGTGCCAGCAGTTTTGGACGGCGGAATCAGCCCCTGCATTTT. This codes for CASSFGRRNQPLHF.

This clonotype was observed a handful of times. The chain links TRBV6-5 to TRBJ1-1; D gene ambiguous. Per the germline V gene, CDR1 is MNHEY and CDR2 is SVGAGI. The CDR3 consists of 12 residues. Trimming shortened V by 4 bases and J by 5 bases, and 8 bases separated the two germline ends. The CDR3 DNA follows: TGTGCCAGCAGTTCCCCGGGGACTGAAGCTTTCTTT. As protein: CASSSPGTEAFF.

The table lists this clonotype with a few counts. This sequence joins TRBV11-3 and TRBJ2-2; no definite D call. Trimming left V 0 bases short and J 6 bases short, with 8 bases between. The CDR3 is 14 residues long. In germline, CDR1 is SGHNT, CDR2 YENEEA. The CDR3 nucleotides are TGTGCCAGCAGCTTAGACCCGAGATCCGGGGAGCTGTTTTTT. The encoded protein is CASSLDPRSGELFF.

This clonotype was seen many times. This chain uses TRBV5-6 with TRBJ1-4; 8 positions agree with TRBD1. J lost 8 bases, V lost 4 bases, and 13 bases had no gene match. CDR1 and CDR2 (germline): SGHDT, YYEEEE. The CDR3 has 16 amino acids. CDR3 amino acids: CASSGNLQGVGEKLFF. CDR3 nucleotide sequence: TGTGCCAGCAGCGGTAATTTACAGGGGGTTGGAGAAAAACTGTTTTTT.

This clonotype was seen at least ten times. V is TRBV12-3 or TRBV12-4 and J is TRBJ2-2; 12 bases fit TRBD2. J was trimmed by 5 bases and V by 6 bases; bases with no gene match: 4. The CDR3 runs to 15 residues. CDR3 protein: CASRSTSGRTGELFF. The CDR3 DNA is TGTGCCAGCAGATCCACTAGCGGGAGGACCGGGGAGCTGTTTTTT.

This clonotype occurred many times. The chain is built from TRBV6-2 or TRBV6-3 and TRBJ2-2; the D is unclear. CDR3 length equals 16 residues. From germline, CDR1 is MNHEY and CDR2 SVGEGT. The V gene lost 0 bases and the J gene lost 1 base, with 9 bases spanning the gap. CDR3 nucleotide sequence: TGTGCCAGCAGTTACTCGGGTACCCTGAACACCGGGGAGCTGTTTTTT. Translation: CASSYSGTLNTGELFF.

This clonotype was seen repeatedly, ten times or more. The CDR3, as DNA: TGTGCCAGTAGTGCGCGAACTAGGGGCAATGAGCAGTTCTTC. Residues: CASSARTRGNEQFF. The genes are TRBV19 and TRBJ2-1, with D tentatively TRBD1 or TRBD2 (5 bases each). Germline V CDR1 and CDR2: LNHDA, SQIVND (reference sequence). The CDR3 totals 14 residues. The germline V and J ends were trimmed by 5 bases and 6 bases, with 14 bases remaining between them.

This clonotype was counted ten times or more. The chain recombines TRBV4-1 with TRBJ1-1; 8 nucleotides line up with TRBD1. Germline V lookup: CDR1 MGHRA, CDR2 YSYEKL. This CDR3 contains 19 residues. With 2 bases clipped from V and 6 bases from J, the junction kept 20 bases outside the gene matches. The CDR3 spells CASSQNPAPVDRGWAEAFF. The CDR3 DNA reads TGCGCCAGCAGCCAAAACCCAGCACCCGTCGACAGGGGTTGGGCTGAAGCTTTCTTT.